A selection of T cell receptor beta chains follows, all from one sample in a study of CD8 T cells in ankylosing spondylitis. TCRdb called the 5' RACE reads again in MiXCR, with one record for every CDR3 protein. The sample consists of 150,000 to 200,000 distinct CDR3 sequences, roughly 13% of them appearing once. Sequenced material: blood, either unsorted or a sorted T cell fraction (not recorded which). All receptors derive from a female donor with ankylosing spondylitis or in good health (not recorded which). CDR3s include the opening cysteine and the closing phenylalanine or tryptophan. The D gene is left open where the match is weak. Expanded clones get a size class; other rows say once, few or many, or leave the size out.

TRBV20-1,-,-,TRBJ2-6,CSARFQSGANVLTF
TRBV29-1,many,-,TRBJ1-1,CSVRKIEDTEAFF
TRBV5-6,many,-,TRBJ1-5,CASSLWGYQPQHF
TRBV18,-,-,TRBJ1-2,CASSPIQGGYTF
TRBV7-2,few,-,TRBJ2-1,CASSLGAGSNYNEQFF
TRBV7-9,-,TRBD1,TRBJ1-1,CASSVQTGANTEAFF
TRBV6-1,-,-,TRBJ2-3,CASSEGYWRGPSGTDTQYF
TRBV6-4,many,-,TRBJ2-3,CASSALAGSGDTQYF
TRBV20-1,many,-,TRBJ2-4,CSATGIAKNIQYF
TRBV20-1,many,TRBD1,TRBJ1-2,CSAKPGTDYGYTF
TRBV5-1,many,-,TRBJ2-1,CASSLVEWAGLVPTVEQFF
TRBV7-2,many,-,TRBJ1-1,CASSFTTTVTNTEAFF
TRBV7-2,-,-,TRBJ2-6,CASSLEAGANVLTF
TRBV6-1,few,-,TRBJ1-1,CASIESASDEAFF
TRBV4-3,many,TRBD1,TRBJ1-4,CASSQDRGQGNEKLFF
TRBV12-3/TRBV12-4,many,TRBD2,TRBJ2-1,CASSSQGLAGLNEQFF
TRBV12-3/TRBV12-4,many,TRBD1,TRBJ1-2,CASRRIGTETF
TRBV12-5,-,-,TRBJ1-3,CASGLVGGGDGSGNTIYF
TRBV30,-,-,TRBJ1-1,CAWSVGGLGTEAFF
TRBV5-1,many,-,TRBJ2-3,CASSFTPATGTDTQYF
TRBV18,few,TRBD1,TRBJ1-4,CASSTRGRPTNEKLFF
TRBV11-2,many,-,TRBJ1-1,CASSLDPPGNFMNTEAFF
TRBV4-3,-,TRBD2,TRBJ2-6,CASSFALAGGTGANVLTF
TRBV6-2/TRBV6-3,many,TRBD1,TRBJ1-1,CASSYPGQGLIGAFF
TRBV20-1,many,TRBD2,TRBJ2-3,CSALWTSGRATDTQYF
TRBV7-9,many,-,TRBJ2-7,CASSLFGGATYEQYF
TRBV5-1,few,-,TRBJ1-1,CASSAQGRTEAFF
TRBV5-1,many,-,TRBJ1-1,CASSLDGSTEAFF
TRBV4-1,-,-,TRBJ1-2,CASSQAGLANYGYTF
TRBV6-2/TRBV6-3,-,-,TRBJ2-4,CASSQPSRDSEGVAKNIQYF
TRBV5-4,many,TRBD2,TRBJ2-1,CASSSRSGSSYNEQFF
TRBV12-3/TRBV12-4,many,-,TRBJ1-1,CASTIAGVMNTEAFF
TRBV7-6,few,-,TRBJ2-1,CASSLGVRAKSDEQFF
TRBV28,many,-,TRBJ2-1,CASSSQGSSYNEQFF
TRBV5-1,many,-,TRBJ2-3,CASSRRHSDTQYF
TRBV6-2/TRBV6-3,-,-,TRBJ2-3,CASSSPLARDTQYF
TRBV28,many,-,TRBJ1-2,CASRQQGQHGYTF
TRBV14,-,-,TRBJ2-1,CASSQIKAVSYNEQFF
TRBV7-9,-,-,TRBJ2-3,CVSSLGDGSGPDTQYF
TRBV11-1,many,-,TRBJ2-1,CASNKGRRYLDNEQFF
TRBV6-2/TRBV6-3,many,-,TRBJ2-7,CASGGTVKGYEQYF
TRBV3-1,-,-,TRBJ1-2,CASSHTQYRDKTFYGYTF
TRBV7-9,few,-,TRBJ2-5,CASSTGNMAGETQYF
TRBV12-3/TRBV12-4,-,-,TRBJ1-1,CASSLFGVGNTEAFF
TRBV29-1,-,TRBD2,TRBJ2-5,CSVAGTTNQETQYF
TRBV25-1,few,-,TRBJ2-2,CASSESGDTGELFF
TRBV7-7,many,-,TRBJ2-5,CASSPGAKGETQYF
TRBV7-2,few,-,TRBJ2-3,CASSPLVGTQYF
TRBV12-3/TRBV12-4,many,TRBD2,TRBJ2-3,CASSPGAGVITDTQYF
TRBV6-1,-,TRBD1,TRBJ1-2,CASRSRDRNYGYTF
TRBV20-1,many,-,TRBJ2-1,CSARRVAKGTTYGGTYEQFF
TRBV29-1,many,-,TRBJ1-5,CSVGQNNQPQHF
TRBV5-1,-,TRBD2,TRBJ2-3,CASSLISGGPLSDTQYF
TRBV20-1,many,-,TRBJ2-3,CSAPSPSLDTDTQYF
TRBV27,-,-,TRBJ2-7,CASKIRDVPHYEQYF
TRBV5-1,many,TRBD2,TRBJ2-5,CASSLSWTSQETQYF
TRBV9,-,TRBD1,TRBJ2-7,CASSVAYRGTEQYF
TRBV6-6,few,-,TRBJ2-3,CASRVPSTDTQYF
TRBV7-9,few,-,TRBJ2-5,CASSRGPETQYF